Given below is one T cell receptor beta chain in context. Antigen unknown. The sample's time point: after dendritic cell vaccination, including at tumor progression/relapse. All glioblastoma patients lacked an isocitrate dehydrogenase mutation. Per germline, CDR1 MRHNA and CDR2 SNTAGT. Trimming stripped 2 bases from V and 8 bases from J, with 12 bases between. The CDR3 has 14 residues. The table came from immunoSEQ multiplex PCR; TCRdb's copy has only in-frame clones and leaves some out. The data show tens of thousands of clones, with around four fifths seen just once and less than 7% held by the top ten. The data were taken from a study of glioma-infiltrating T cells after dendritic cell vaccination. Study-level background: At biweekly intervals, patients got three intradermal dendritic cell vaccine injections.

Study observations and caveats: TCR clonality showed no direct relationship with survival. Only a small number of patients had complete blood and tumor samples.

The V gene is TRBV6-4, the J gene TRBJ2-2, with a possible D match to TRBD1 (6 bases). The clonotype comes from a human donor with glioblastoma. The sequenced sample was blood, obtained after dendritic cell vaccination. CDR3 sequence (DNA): TGTGCCAGCAGTGACGGGACAAAGGGAGGGGAGCTGTTTTTT. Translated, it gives CASSDGTKGGELFF.